Listed here are 14 T cell receptor beta chains from one sample, sequenced in a study of OX40 agonist ivuxolimab in advanced cancers. Some clones are missing from TCRdb's copy, which holds only in-frame ones; the method was immunoSEQ multiplex PCR. This sample has approximately 57,000 clones, with roughly four fifths found just once. The specimen was CD4+ or CD8+ T cells sorted from blood, collected in a trial of the OX40 agonist ivuxolimab. Source of these receptors: an adult with an advanced solid tumor such as melanoma, head and neck, liver or kidney cancer.

J is TRBJ1-3 and V is TRBV11-3, with a tentative D call TRBD1 (6 bases). This CDR3 is built from 17 residues. Germline-derived CDR1 and CDR2 are SGHNT and YENEEA. The V end was cut by 7 bases, the J end by 0 bases, with 19 bases between. DNA of the CDR3: TGTGCCAGCACCCCAAGTGGAGGGGGAAGCTCTGGAAACACCATATATTTT. Protein sequence: CASTPSGGGSSGNTIYF. The full variable domain, completed using reference TRBV11-3 and TRBJ1-3, is EAGVVQSPRYKIIEKKQPVAFWCNPISGHNTLYWYLQNLGQGPELLIRYENEEAVDDSQLPKDRFSAERLKGVDSTLKIQPAELGDSAVYLCASTPSGGGSSGNTIYFGEGSWLTVV.

The chain joins TRBV18 to TRBJ1-5; tentatively, D is TRBD1 (6 bases). The CDR3 is 15 amino acids. Deletions cut 0 bases from V and 7 bases from J, with 13 bases between. Germline V gene data show CDR1 as KGHSH and CDR2 as LQKENI. The CDR3 DNA reads TGTGCCAGCTCACCACCGGGGGGGCGGGAACAGCCCCAGCATTTT. Translation gives CASSPPGGREQPQHF.

This clone was counted only a few times. The chain employs TRBV4-2 and TRBJ2-5, with TRBD1 matching over 9 bases. With V trimmed by 5 bases and J by 0 bases, 7 bases remained unmatched. Looked up from germline, CDR1 is LGHNA and CDR2 is YNFKEQ. This CDR3 is built from 16 residues. DNA for the CDR3: TGTGCCAGCAGCTTAGAGACAGGGGGGGACCAAGAGACCCAGTACTTC. It yields the protein CASSLETGGDQETQYF.

DNA for the CDR3: TGTGCCAGCCAACGGGGGTCGGGGAACTATGGCTACACCTTC. This encodes CASQRGSGNYGYTF. The chain is built from TRBV6-4 and TRBJ1-2, with D possibly matching TRBD1 (5 bases). V was pared by 8 bases and J by 2 bases, with 15 bases between. The germline CDR1 and CDR2 sequences are MRHNA and SNTAGT. The CDR3 runs 14 residues.

This CDR3 reads CASSLGQRNSPLHF. The CDR3 DNA follows: TGTGCCAGCAGTTTGGGACAGCGAAATTCACCCCTCCACTTT. V usage is TRBV6-5 and J usage is TRBJ1-6, with 7 bases lining up with TRBD1. Germline loops: CDR1 MNHEY, CDR2 SVGAGI. The ends lost 4 bases at V and 7 bases at J; junction bases unmatched: 4. The CDR3 runs 14 residues.

The chain employs TRBV5-4 and TRBJ2-1, with D tentatively TRBD1 or TRBD2 (5 bases each). The CDR3 contains 13 residues. V was shortened by 4 bases and J by 5 bases, with 10 bases between the two germline ends. Germline V gene data show CDR1 as SGHNT and CDR2 as YYREEE (reference sequence). The DNA for the CDR3 is TGTGCCAGCAGCAAGGGACGGGACAATGAGCAGTTCTTC. Translating it yields CASSKGRDNEQFF.

The CDR3 region is CATSRDLGPPYEQYF. The CDR3 DNA is TGTGCCACCAGCAGAGATCTAGGCCCTCCCTACGAGCAGTACTTC. The chain carries TRBV15 and TRBJ2-7; unclear D gene. CDR3 length: 15 amino acids. V dropped 0 bases and J dropped 2 bases, with 11 bases sitting between them. CDR1 is LNHNV, CDR2 YYDKDF, per germline (reference sequence).

About this clone: The sample carries other DNA sequences with the same CDR3. The chain joins TRBV6-6 to TRBJ2-7, with D unresolved. The CDR3 length is 11 residues. CDR1 MNHNY and CDR2 SVGAGI come from the germline V gene (reference sequence). Trimming left V 2 bases short and J 7 bases short, with 6 bases between. In DNA form, the CDR3 reads TGTGCCAGCAGTTACCTCGGAGAGCAGTACTTC. It yields the protein CASSYLGEQYF.

This clone was recorded only once. The sample carries other DNA sequences with the same CDR3. This chain joins TRBV5-1 and TRBJ2-5; the D is unclear. The germline V and J ends were trimmed by 2 bases and 0 bases, with 5 bases remaining between them. Germline V lookup: CDR1 SGHRS, CDR2 YFSETQ. CDR3 size: 13 residues. The CDR3 reads CASSLSNQETQYF. Written as DNA, the CDR3 is TGCGCCAGCAGCTTAAGCAACCAAGAGACCCAGTACTTC. The full variable domain, in which reference TRBV5-1 and TRBJ2-5 provide the parts outside the CDR3, is KAGVTQTPRYLIKTRGQQVTLSCSPISGHRSVSWYQQTPGQGLQFLFEYFSETQRNKGNFPGRFSGRQFSNSRSEMNVSTLELGDSALYLCASSLSNQETQYFGPGTRLLVL.

In its sample, this clone was seen once. J is TRBJ1-2 and V is TRBV19; 7 bases are shared with TRBD1. Unmatched junction bases numbered 15, after V lost 7 bases and J lost 7 bases. Per the germline V gene, CDR1 is LNHDA and CDR2 is SQIVND (reference sequence). This CDR3 spans 15 amino acids. CDR3 sequence: CASTSRGQRRRGYTF. The CDR3 DNA follows: TGTGCCAGTACCTCGAGGGGGCAGCGGCGCCGTGGCTACACCTTC. Full variable domain (rest looked up from reference TRBV19 and TRBJ1-2): DGGITQSPKYLFRKEGQNVTLSCEQNLNHDAMYWYRQDPGQGLRLIYYSQIVNDFQKGDIAEGYSVSREKKESFPLTVTSAQKNPTAFYLCASTSRGQRRRGYTFGSGTRLTVV.

J is TRBJ2-2 and V is TRBV5-4; D perhaps matches TRBD1 (6 bases). Per the germline V gene, CDR1 is SGHNT and CDR2 is YYREEE (reference sequence). Between the trimmed V and J ends, which lost 5 bases and 8 bases, there was a span of 13 bases. This CDR3 is built from 13 residues. In nucleotides, the CDR3 is TGTGCCAGCAGTTATGGACAGACGGGGGAGCTGTTTTTT. Translating it yields CASSYGQTGELFF. Complete variable domain (other parts from reference TRBV5-4 and TRBJ2-2): ETGVTQSPTHLIKTRGQQVTLRCSSQSGHNTVSWYQQALGQGPQFIFQYYREEENGRGNFPPRFSGLQFPNYSSELNVNALELDDSALYLCASSYGQTGELFFGEGSRLTVL.

This chain links TRBV5-1 with TRBJ2-1; TRBD1 matches at 7 bases. The CDR3 is made up of 17 amino acids. J gave up 0 bases and V 0 bases, and 6 bases lay outside the gene matches. Germline V lookup: CDR1 SGHRS, CDR2 YFSETQ. The chain's CDR3 is CASSLGQGSLSYNEQFF. The CDR3 DNA reads TGCGCCAGCAGCTTGGGACAGGGTTCTCTCTCCTACAATGAGCAGTTCTTC.

This chain joins TRBV2 and TRBJ2-2; possibly TRBD1 for D (5 bases). The V end lost 6 bases, the J end lost 5 bases, and 10 bases lay between the germline ends. The CDR3 is 13 amino acids. From germline, CDR1 is SNHLY and CDR2 FYNNEI. The CDR3 nucleotides read TGTGCCAGCAGGAGTAGGGGAACCGGGGAGCTGTTTTTT. Translation: CASRSRGTGELFF.

In this sample, this clone is medium-sized (0.01 to 0.1%). The chain carries TRBV10-1 and TRBJ1-2; D unresolved. From germline, CDR1 is WNHNN and CDR2 SYGVQD (reference sequence). The V gene lost 2 bases and the J gene lost 7 bases, with 5 bases spanning the gap. CDR3 size: 11 residues. CDR3 residues: CASSEVFGYTF. The DNA for the CDR3 is TGCGCCAGCAGTGAGGTATTTGGCTACACCTTC.